Given below is one TCR beta chain in context. The data derive from a study of blood T cell repertoires in COVID-19. Study in general: The analysed material was cDNA or gDNA that came from T cells, B-cell-depleted T cells, or PBMCs.

Study processing details: Reference gene primers were amplified, and this amplification served to estimate nucleated cell counts. Generated by immunoSEQ multiplex PCR, the TCRdb table keeps only in-frame clones and is missing some. D and trimming were read from the DNA, whereas the V and J calls and clone size are those reported in that table. The table includes about 70,000 clones, 90% to 95% detected once. With 2 bases removed from V and 3 bases from J, the gap between germline ends came to 8 bases. The V gene's germline CDR1 is SGHAT and CDR2 FQDESV (reference sequence). This CDR3 spans 13 amino acids.

The sequenced sample was peripheral blood. This TCR was recovered from a human donor in a cohort sampled during active COVID-19. The chain carries TRBV11-1 and TRBJ2-7; D perhaps matches TRBD2 (5 bases). The CDR3 sequence: CASSLRDYYEQYF. The CDR3 region has the DNA TGTGCCAGCAGCTTACGGGATTACTACGAGCAGTACTTC.